The 28 T cell receptor beta chains presented below share a single source sample, sequenced in a study of T cell repertoires in cytomegalovirus infection. Their specific antigens are unknown. TCRdb redid the calling of the reads with MiXCR, one entry per CDR3 protein. The sample includes 680,000 or so distinct CDR3 sequences, roughly 30% of them seen just once. Sequencing was performed on cultured PBMCs, taken from culture after CMV antigen stimulation. The origin of the receptors is a human donor in good health (CMV status not recorded). Some clones in this sample may be carry-over from other donors' samples.

The chain couples TRBV27 to TRBJ2-4; D is uncertain. The CDR3 is 16 residues long. The ends were cut back, 6 bases at V and 0 bases at J, with 15 bases in the middle. The V gene's germline CDR1 is MNHEY and CDR2 SMNVEV (reference sequence). CDR3 bases: TGTGCCAGCAGCCCTTTAACTATACTAGCCAAAAACATTCAGTACTTC. Its protein product is CASSPLTILAKNIQYF.

This clonotype was detected a few times. The chain is built from TRBV5-6 and TRBJ2-7; possibly TRBD1 or TRBD2 for D (7 bases each). Trimming stripped 3 bases from V and 2 bases from J, with 24 bases between. Germline CDR1 reads SGHDT; CDR2 reads YYEEEE. The CDR3 spans 18 residues. As DNA, the CDR3 is TGTGCCAGCAGCTCCCAGGGGGGGACCTCACTACCCACCTACGAGCAGTACTTC. This codes for CASSSQGGTSLPTYEQYF.

In its sample, this clonotype was seen a few times. The chain joins TRBV7-2 to TRBJ2-2; D is uncertain. This CDR3 is built from 15 residues. V shed 10 bases and J shed 1 base, with 16 bases lying between them. CDR1 is SGHTA and CDR2 is FQGNSA in the germline V gene. This CDR3 is CATRPVGMNTGELFF. CDR3 DNA: TGTGCCACCAGGCCGGTGGGCATGAACACCGGGGAGCTGTTTTTT.

This clonotype was observed once. This sequence joins TRBV20-1 and TRBJ1-6; D gene unclear. The germline gives CDR1 DFQATT, CDR2 SNEGSKA (reference sequence). The V gene lost 4 bases and the J gene lost 4 bases, with 14 bases spanning the gap. CDR3 length: 15 residues. The CDR3 here is CSATDRTHYNSPLHF. The CDR3 DNA reads as TGCAGTGCTACCGATCGGACTCATTATAATTCACCCCTCCACTTT.

This clonotype was found once. The chain has TRBV7-2 and TRBJ2-7, with TRBD1 as a possible D gene (5 bases). The germline V and J ends were trimmed by 3 bases and 4 bases, with 13 bases remaining between them. CDR1 and CDR2 from the germline V gene are SGHTA and FQGNSA. This CDR3 contains 14 residues. The CDR3, as DNA: TGTGCCAGCAGCTTTGGGGCAGGGTTATACGAGCAGTACTTC. It codes for CASSFGAGLYEQYF.

This clonotype was seen more than once but under ten times. The chain combines TRBV12-3 or TRBV12-4 with TRBJ2-7; the D is unclear. V was shortened by 2 bases and J by 0 bases, with 11 bases between the two germline ends. CDR3 length equals 15 residues. The CDR3, as DNA: TGTGCCAGCAGTTTATGGCGGCAACGCTCCTACGAGCAGTACTTC. The encoded protein is CASSLWRQRSYEQYF.

The genes are TRBV7-2 and TRBJ2-5, with 8 bases aligning to TRBD1. Unmatched junction bases numbered 4, after V lost 4 bases and J lost 0 bases. Germline V gene lookup returns CDR1 SGHTA and CDR2 FQGNSA. This CDR3 has 15 residues. CDR3 DNA: TGTGCCAGCAGCTCACGGACAGGGTACCAAGAGACCCAGTACTTC. Encoded protein: CASSSRTGYQETQYF. Filled out from reference TRBV7-2 and TRBJ2-5, the complete variable domain reads GAGVSQSPSNKVTEKGKDVELRCDPISGHTALYWYRQSLGQGLEFLIYFQGNSAPDKSGLPSDRFSAERTGGSVSTLTIQRTQQEDSAVYLCASSSRTGYQETQYFGPGTRLLVL.

This clonotype was observed at least ten times. This sequence joins TRBV7-8 and TRBJ2-5; the D is unclear. Germline V gene data show CDR1 as SGHVS and CDR2 as FQNEAQ. The V gene lost 2 bases and the J gene lost 5 bases, with 15 bases spanning the gap. The CDR3 is made up of 15 amino acids. The CDR3 spells CASSLLAPTLETQYF. The CDR3 nucleotides are TGTGCCAGCAGCTTACTGGCACCGACTTTGGAGACCCAGTACTTC.

The J gene is TRBJ1-1, the V gene TRBV10-3; D might be TRBD1 (5 bases). V was trimmed by 2 bases and J by 3 bases, leaving 13 bases between them. The CDR3 runs 15 residues. Germline CDR1 ENHRY, CDR2 SYGVKD. Here the CDR3 reads CAISERRETDTEAFF. CDR3 nucleotide sequence: TGTGCCATCAGTGAGCGCAGGGAGACGGACACTGAAGCTTTCTTT.

The CDR3: CASLGRDTGANVLTF. The CDR3 nucleotides are TGTGCCAGCTTGGGTAGAGACACTGGGGCCAACGTCCTGACTTTC. The chain recombines TRBV2 with TRBJ2-6; D is unclear. V was trimmed by 8 bases and J by 2 bases, leaving 13 bases between them. The CDR3 is made up of 15 amino acids. The germline V gene has CDR1 SNHLY and CDR2 FYNNEI.

This clonotype was counted only a few times. V gene TRBV28 combines with J gene TRBJ2-1; 7 nucleotides match TRBD1. V lost 6 bases to trimming and J lost 12 bases; unmatched junction nucleotides: 5. The V gene's germline CDR1 is MDHEN and CDR2 SYDVKM. CDR3 length equals 11 residues. CDR3 amino acids: CASSRTGLQFF. CDR3 bases: TGTGCCAGCAGCCGGACAGGACTGCAGTTCTTC. The full variable domain, with the rest looked up from reference TRBV28 and TRBJ2-1, is DVKVTQSSRYLVKRTGEKVFLECVQDMDHENMFWYRQDPGLGLRLIYFSYDVKMKEKGDIPEGYSVSREKKERFSLILESASTNQTSMYLCASSRTGLQFFGPGTRLTVL.

This clonotype was detected only once. The J gene is TRBJ2-3, the V gene TRBV5-4; tentative D call: TRBD2 (5 bases). The V gene lost 4 bases and the J gene lost 2 bases, with 14 bases spanning the gap. The CDR3 is 15 residues long. Germline V gene lookup returns CDR1 SGHNT and CDR2 YYREEE (reference sequence). CDR3 amino acids: CASSLPPGTTDTQYF. CDR3 nucleotide sequence: TGTGCCAGCAGCCTTCCCCCGGGAACCACAGATACGCAGTATTTT.

The V gene is TRBV5-4, the J gene TRBJ2-3; D tentatively fits TRBD1 or TRBD2 (5 bases each). Germline V gives CDR1 SGHNT, CDR2 YYREEE (reference sequence). V was cut by 0 bases and J by 4 bases, with 12 bases left in between. The CDR3 is 15 amino acids. CDR3: CASSLGTGLADTQYF. The DNA of the CDR3 is TGTGCCAGCAGCTTGGGAACAGGACTCGCAGATACGCAGTATTTT.

The chain carries TRBV6-2 or TRBV6-3 and TRBJ1-5; tentatively, D is TRBD1 (5 bases). Germline values: CDR1 MNHEY, CDR2 SVGEGT. V gave up 5 bases and J gave up 5 bases, with 16 bases separating them. CDR3 size: 15 residues. In DNA form, the CDR3 reads TGTGCCAGCAGTAGCGGGCTGATGGGGGATCAGCCCCAGCATTTT. Amino acid sequence: CASSSGLMGDQPQHF.

The sample holds many counts of this clonotype. Sequence at one end of the junction differs from germline and may be a read error. This chain joins TRBV12-3 or TRBV12-4 and TRBJ1-5, with D possibly being TRBD1 (6 bases). This CDR3 comprises 12 residues. The CDR3 nucleotides read TGTGCCAGCAGCTTAGGGGGTCAGCCCCAGCATTTT. Translated, it gives CASSLGGQPQHF.

The CDR3 loop is CASSYSQDLSTEAFF. The CDR3 nucleotides read TGTGCCAGCAGTTACTCGCAGGACTTGAGCACTGAAGCTTTCTTT. This rearrangement joins TRBV6-5 to TRBJ1-1, with no clear D. CDR1 is MNHEY and CDR2 is SVGAGI in the germline V gene. The V end lost 0 bases, the J end lost 4 bases, and 12 bases lay between the germline ends. CDR3 size: 15 residues.

This clonotype was recorded once. The chain has TRBV6-2 or TRBV6-3 and TRBJ1-5; D gene ambiguous. CDR1 and CDR2 (germline): MNHEY, SVGEGT. The CDR3 loop spans 13 amino acids. Trimming took off 5 bases at V and 7 bases at J, with 12 bases between the two ends. CDR3 residues: CASSRNKWQPQHF. The CDR3 nucleotides read TGTGCCAGCAGTAGGAACAAGTGGCAGCCCCAGCATTTT.

Many counts were recorded for this clonotype. The chain employs TRBV7-8 and TRBJ2-1; 8 nucleotides agree with TRBD2. This CDR3 region has 14 residues. V shed 1 base, J shed 7 bases, and the junction held 3 bases outside the gene matches. Germline CDR1 and CDR2: SGHVS and FQNEAQ. The CDR3: CASSLGGGLNEQFF. The CDR3 coding sequence is TGTGCCAGCAGCTTAGGCGGGGGGTTAAATGAGCAGTTCTTC.

Many counts were recorded for this clonotype. The V and J genes are TRBV7-2 and TRBJ2-7; TRBD2 agrees at 7 bases. V lost 1 base and J lost 4; bases outside the gene matches: 16. This CDR3 is built from 18 residues. From germline, CDR1 is SGHTA and CDR2 FQGNSA. This chain's CDR3 is CASSLVRVTSATSYEQYF. The CDR3 DNA follows: TGTGCCAGCAGCTTAGTCCGGGTAACTAGCGCGACCTCTTACGAGCAGTACTTC.

The chain links TRBV5-4 to TRBJ1-4, with a weak D call TRBD1 (5 bases). Trimming removed 4 bases from V and 3 bases from J, with 16 bases in between. CDR1 and CDR2 from the germline V gene are SGHNT and YYREEE (reference sequence). The CDR3 consists of 16 residues. CDR3 sequence: CASSPRTPGANEKLFF. The CDR3 DNA sequence: TGTGCCAGCAGCCCGCGGACTCCGGGGGCTAATGAAAAACTGTTTTTT.

This clonotype was recorded only once. The rearrangement joins TRBV12-3 or TRBV12-4 to TRBJ1-2, with a weak D call TRBD1 (6 bases). V gave up 5 bases and J gave up 8 bases, with 21 bases separating them. This CDR3 has 15 amino acids. CDR3 amino acids: CASSKHDRKEEGYTF. The CDR3 DNA reads as TGTGCCAGCAGTAAGCATGACAGGAAGGAAGAGGGCTACACCTTC.

The chain employs TRBV14 and TRBJ1-6, with TRBD1 as a possible D gene (5 bases). This CDR3 spans 16 amino acids. The germline V and J ends were trimmed by 5 bases and 6 bases, with 17 bases remaining between them. The germline V gene has CDR1 SGHDN and CDR2 FVKESK. CDR3 sequence: CASSNLSPGGNSPLHF. In DNA, the CDR3 is TGTGCCAGCAGCAATCTCTCACCGGGGGGTAATTCACCCCTCCACTTT.

The rearrangement uses TRBV4-1 and TRBJ2-5; the D is unclear. The V end was cut by 2 bases, the J end by 1 base, with 14 bases between. The V gene's germline CDR1 is MGHRA and CDR2 YSYEKL. This CDR3 comprises 16 residues. DNA for the CDR3: TGCGCCAGCAGCCAATTACCCGACCCAGCCCAAGAGACCCAGTACTTC. It is translated as CASSQLPDPAQETQYF.

The chain carries TRBV14 and TRBJ1-2, with 7 bases fitting TRBD1. Trimming took 4 bases from V and 4 from J; bases not matched to a gene: 15. Looked up from germline, CDR1 is SGHDN and CDR2 is FVKESK. The CDR3 runs to 17 residues. The CDR3 nucleotides read TGTGCCAGCAGCCCGGGACAGACCTACATACTCGGCTATGGCTACACCTTC. Protein sequence: CASSPGQTYILGYGYTF.

This rearrangement joins TRBV20-1 to TRBJ1-6; the match to TRBD1 covers 7 bases. The germline gives CDR1 DFQATT, CDR2 SNEGSKA (reference sequence). There are 14 residues in the CDR3. V gave up 6 bases and J gave up 10 bases; unmatched junction bases: 12. The CDR3 reads CSARDSGWGSPLHF. CDR3 nucleotide sequence: TGCAGTGCGAGGGACAGCGGCTGGGGATCACCCCTCCACTTT.

This clonotype was detected only a few times. The genes are TRBV2 and TRBJ2-1; D perhaps matches TRBD2 (6 bases). The CDR3 has 15 residues. The V and J ends lost 7 bases and 4 bases respectively, with 17 bases between them. Germline assignment: CDR1 SNHLY and CDR2 FYNNEI. Written as DNA, the CDR3 is TGTGCCAGCACCCTTGAACGGGAGAATTACAATGAGCAGTTCTTC. Protein product: CASTLERENYNEQFF. The full variable domain, completed using reference TRBV2 and TRBJ2-1, is EPEVTQTPSHQVTQMGQEVILRCVPISNHLYFYWYRQILGQKVEFLVSFYNNEISEKSEIFDDQFSVERPDGSNFTLKIRSTKLEDSAMYFCASTLERENYNEQFFGPGTRLTVL.

Points on this clonotype: This is likely a read error, given that the CDR3 carries no conserved phenylalanine or tryptophan at its end. The rearrangement uses TRBV7-2 and TRBJ1-2; TRBD1 is a possible D gene (5 bases). CDR3 length equals 13 residues. CDR1 and CDR2 from the germline V gene are SGHTA and FQGNSA. Trimming shortened V by 10 bases and J by 7 bases, and 19 bases separated the two germline ends. The CDR3 is CANVDISGVGYTL. In DNA form, the CDR3 reads TGTGCCAACGTTGACATCTCGGGGGTTGGCTACACCCTC.

J is TRBJ1-5 and V is TRBV4-2; D not resolved. CDR1 and CDR2 (germline): LGHNA, YNFKEQ. V was trimmed by 0 bases and J by 2 bases, leaving 8 bases between them. This CDR3 spans 15 amino acids. Here the CDR3 DNA reads TGTGCCAGCAGCCAAGACGCGGGCCGCAATCAGCCCCAGCATTTT. This translates into CASSQDAGRNQPQHF.